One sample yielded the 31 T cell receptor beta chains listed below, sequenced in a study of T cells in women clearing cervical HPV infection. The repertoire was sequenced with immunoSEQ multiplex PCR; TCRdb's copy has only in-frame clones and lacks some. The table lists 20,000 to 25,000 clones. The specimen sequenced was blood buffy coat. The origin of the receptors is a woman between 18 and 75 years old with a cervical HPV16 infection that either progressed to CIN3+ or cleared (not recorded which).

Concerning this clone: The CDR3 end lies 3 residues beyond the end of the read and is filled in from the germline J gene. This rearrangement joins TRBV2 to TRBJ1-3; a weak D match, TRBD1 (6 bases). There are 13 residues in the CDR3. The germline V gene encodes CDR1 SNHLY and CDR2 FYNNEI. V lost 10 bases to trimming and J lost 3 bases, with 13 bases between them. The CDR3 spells CATGTGFGNTIYF. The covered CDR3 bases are TGTGCCACCGGTACAGGGTTTGGAAACACC.

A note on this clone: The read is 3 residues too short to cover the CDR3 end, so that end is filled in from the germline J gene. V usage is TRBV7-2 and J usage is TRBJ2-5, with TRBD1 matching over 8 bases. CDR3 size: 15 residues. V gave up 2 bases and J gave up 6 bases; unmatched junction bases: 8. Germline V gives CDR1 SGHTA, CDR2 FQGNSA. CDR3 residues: CASSLLGAGGKTQYF. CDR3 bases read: TGTGCCAGCAGCTTATTGGGAGCAGGGGGCAAGACC. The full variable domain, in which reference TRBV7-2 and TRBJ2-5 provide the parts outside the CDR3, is GAGVSQSPSNKVTEKGKDVELRCDPISGHTALYWYRQSLGQGLEFLIYFQGNSAPDKSGLPSDRFSAERTGGSVSTLTIQRTQQEDSAVYLCASSLLGAGGKTQYFGPGTRLLVL.

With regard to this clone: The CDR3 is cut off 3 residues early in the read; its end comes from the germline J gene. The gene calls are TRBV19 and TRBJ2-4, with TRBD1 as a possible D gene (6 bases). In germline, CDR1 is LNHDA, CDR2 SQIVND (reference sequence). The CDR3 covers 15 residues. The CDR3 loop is CASEQTGRVGYGQYF. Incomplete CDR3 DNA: TGTGCCAGTGAACAGACAGGAAGGGTAGGCTATGGT. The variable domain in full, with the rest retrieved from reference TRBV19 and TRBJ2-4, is DGGITQSPKYLFRKEGQNVTLSCEQNLNHDAMYWYRQDPGQGLRLIYYSQIVNDFQKGDIAEGYSVSREKKESFPLTVTSAQKNPTAFYLCASEQTGRVGYGQYFGAGTRLSVL.

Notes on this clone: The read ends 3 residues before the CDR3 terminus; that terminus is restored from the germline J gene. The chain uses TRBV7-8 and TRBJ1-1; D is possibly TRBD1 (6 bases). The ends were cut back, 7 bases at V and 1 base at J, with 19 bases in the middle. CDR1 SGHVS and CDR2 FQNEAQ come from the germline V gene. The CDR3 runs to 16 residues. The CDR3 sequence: CASTSLAGHWNTEAFF. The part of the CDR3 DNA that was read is TGTGCCAGCACCTCCTTAGCGGGACATTGGAACACTGAA.

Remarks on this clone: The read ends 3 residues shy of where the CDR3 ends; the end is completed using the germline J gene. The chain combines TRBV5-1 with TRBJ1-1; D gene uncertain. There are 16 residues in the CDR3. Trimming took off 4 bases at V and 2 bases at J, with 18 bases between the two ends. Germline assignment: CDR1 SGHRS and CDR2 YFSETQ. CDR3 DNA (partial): TGCGCCAGCAGCCATGGACGGGGAATGATAAACACTGAA. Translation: CASSHGRGMINTE. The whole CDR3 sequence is CASSHGRGMINTEAFF. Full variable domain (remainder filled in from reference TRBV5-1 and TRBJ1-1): KAGVTQTPRYLIKTRGQQVTLSCSPISGHRSVSWYQQTPGQGLQFLFEYFSETQRNKGNFPGRFSGRQFSNSRSEMNVSTLELGDSALYLCASSHGRGMINTEAFFGQGTRLTVV.

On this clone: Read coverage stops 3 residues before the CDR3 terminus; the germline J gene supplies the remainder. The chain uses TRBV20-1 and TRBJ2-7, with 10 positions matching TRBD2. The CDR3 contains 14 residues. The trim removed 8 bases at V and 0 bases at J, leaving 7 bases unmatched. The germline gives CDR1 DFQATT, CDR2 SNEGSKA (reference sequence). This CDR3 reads CSWTSGFSSYEQYF. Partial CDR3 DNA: TGCAGTTGGACTAGCGGATTTAGCTCCTACGAG.

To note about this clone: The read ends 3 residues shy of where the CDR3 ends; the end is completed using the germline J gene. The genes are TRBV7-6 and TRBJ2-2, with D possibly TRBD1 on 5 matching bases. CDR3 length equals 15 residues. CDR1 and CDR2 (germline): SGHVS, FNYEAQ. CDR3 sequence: CASSLDPSGANVLFF. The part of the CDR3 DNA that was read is TGTGCCAGCAGCTTAGACCCCTCTGGGGCCAACGTG.

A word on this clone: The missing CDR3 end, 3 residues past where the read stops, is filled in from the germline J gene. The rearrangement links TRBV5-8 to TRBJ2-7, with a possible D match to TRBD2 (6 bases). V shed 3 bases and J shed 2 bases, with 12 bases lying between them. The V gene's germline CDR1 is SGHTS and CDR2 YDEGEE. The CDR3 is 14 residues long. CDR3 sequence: CASSSGTYPYEQYF. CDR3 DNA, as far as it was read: TGTGCCAGCAGCTCAGGGACTTATCCCTACGAG.

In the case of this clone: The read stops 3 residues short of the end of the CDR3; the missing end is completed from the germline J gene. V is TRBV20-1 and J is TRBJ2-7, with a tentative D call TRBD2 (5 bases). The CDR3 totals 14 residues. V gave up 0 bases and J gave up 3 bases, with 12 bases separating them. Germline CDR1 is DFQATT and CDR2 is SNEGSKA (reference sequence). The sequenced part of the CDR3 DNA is TGCAGTGCTAGAGATCTCAGGACTCTCTACGAG. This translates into CSARDLRTLYE. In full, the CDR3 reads CSARDLRTLYEQYF.

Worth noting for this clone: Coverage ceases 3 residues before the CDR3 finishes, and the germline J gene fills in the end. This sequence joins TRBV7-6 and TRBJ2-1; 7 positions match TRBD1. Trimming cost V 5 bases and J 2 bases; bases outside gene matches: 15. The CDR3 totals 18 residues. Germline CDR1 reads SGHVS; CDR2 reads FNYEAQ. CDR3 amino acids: CASSLSTGPPSTYNEQFF. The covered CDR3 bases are TGTGCCAGCAGCCTCTCGACAGGGCCCCCATCTACCTACAATGAG.

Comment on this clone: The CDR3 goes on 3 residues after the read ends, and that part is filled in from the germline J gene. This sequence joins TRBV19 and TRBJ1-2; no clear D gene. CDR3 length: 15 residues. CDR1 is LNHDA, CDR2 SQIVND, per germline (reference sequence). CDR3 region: CASSIRTGRQESYTF. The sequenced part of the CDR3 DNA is TGTGCCAGTAGTATTAGGACTGGGAGACAAGAGAGC. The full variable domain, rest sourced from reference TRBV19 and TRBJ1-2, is DGGITQSPKYLFRKEGQNVTLSCEQNLNHDAMYWYRQDPGQGLRLIYYSQIVNDFQKGDIAEGYSVSREKKESFPLTVTSAQKNPTAFYLCASSIRTGRQESYTFGSGTRLTVV.

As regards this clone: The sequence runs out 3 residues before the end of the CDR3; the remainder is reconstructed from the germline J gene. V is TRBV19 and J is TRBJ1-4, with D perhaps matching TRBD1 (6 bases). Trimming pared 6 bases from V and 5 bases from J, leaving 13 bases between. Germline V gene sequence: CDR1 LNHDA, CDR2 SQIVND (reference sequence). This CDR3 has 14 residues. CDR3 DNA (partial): TGTGCCAGTAGAAGACAGGCTGGGAATGAAAAA. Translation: CASRRQAGNEK. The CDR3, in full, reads CASRRQAGNEKLFF.

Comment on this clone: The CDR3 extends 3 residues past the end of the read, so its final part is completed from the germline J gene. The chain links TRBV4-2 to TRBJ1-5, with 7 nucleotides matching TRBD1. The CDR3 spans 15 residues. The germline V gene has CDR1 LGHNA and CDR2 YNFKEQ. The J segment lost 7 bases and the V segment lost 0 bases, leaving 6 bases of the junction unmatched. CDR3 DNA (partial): TGTGCCAGCAGCCAAGAACGGACAGGACGGCAGCCC. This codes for CASSQERTGRQP. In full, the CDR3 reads CASSQERTGRQPQHF.

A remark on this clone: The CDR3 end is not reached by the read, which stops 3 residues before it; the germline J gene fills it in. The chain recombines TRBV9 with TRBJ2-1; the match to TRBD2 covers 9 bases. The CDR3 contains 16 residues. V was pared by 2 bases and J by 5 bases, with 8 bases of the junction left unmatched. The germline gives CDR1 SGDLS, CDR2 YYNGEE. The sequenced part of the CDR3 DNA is TGTGCCAGCAGCGTCGGAGCTAGCGGGAAAAACAATGAG. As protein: CASSVGASGKNNE. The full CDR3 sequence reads CASSVGASGKNNEQFF.

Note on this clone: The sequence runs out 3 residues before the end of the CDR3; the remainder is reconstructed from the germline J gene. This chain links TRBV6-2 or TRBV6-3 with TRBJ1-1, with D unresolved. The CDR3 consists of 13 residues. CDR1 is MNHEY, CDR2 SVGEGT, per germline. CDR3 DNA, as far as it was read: TGTGCCAGCAGTTACGAGCGGGAGAATGAG. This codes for CASSYERENE. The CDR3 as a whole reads CASSYERENEAFF.

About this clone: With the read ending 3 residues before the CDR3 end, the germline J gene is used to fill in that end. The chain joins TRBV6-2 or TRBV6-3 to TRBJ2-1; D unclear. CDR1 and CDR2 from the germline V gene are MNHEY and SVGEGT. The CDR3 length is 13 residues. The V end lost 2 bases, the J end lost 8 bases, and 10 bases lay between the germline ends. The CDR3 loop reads CASSYAGIDEQFF. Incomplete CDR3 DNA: TGTGCCAGCAGTTACGCAGGTATAGATGAG.

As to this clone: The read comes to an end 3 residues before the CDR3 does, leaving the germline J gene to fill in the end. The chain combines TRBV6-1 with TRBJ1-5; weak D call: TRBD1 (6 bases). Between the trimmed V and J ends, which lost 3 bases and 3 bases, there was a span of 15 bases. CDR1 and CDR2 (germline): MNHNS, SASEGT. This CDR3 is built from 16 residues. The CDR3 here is CASSDPRGQTNQPQHF. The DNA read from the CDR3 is TGTGCCAGCAGTGATCCCAGGGGCCAAACCAATCAGCCC.

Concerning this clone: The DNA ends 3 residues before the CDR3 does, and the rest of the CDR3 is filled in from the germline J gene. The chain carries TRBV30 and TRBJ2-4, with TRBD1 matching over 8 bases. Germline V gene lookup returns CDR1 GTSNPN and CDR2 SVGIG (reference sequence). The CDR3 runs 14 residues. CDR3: CAWRRTGGNYGQYF. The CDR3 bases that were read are TGTGCCTGGAGACGCACAGGGGGTAACTATGGT.

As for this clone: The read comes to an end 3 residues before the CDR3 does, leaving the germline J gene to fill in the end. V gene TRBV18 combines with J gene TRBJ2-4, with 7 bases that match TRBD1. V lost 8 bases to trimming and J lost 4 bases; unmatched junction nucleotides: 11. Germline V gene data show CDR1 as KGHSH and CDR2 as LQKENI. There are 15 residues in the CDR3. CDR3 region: CASHDGAQGKNIQYF. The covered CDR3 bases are TGTGCCAGCCACGATGGGGCACAGGGGAAAAACATT.

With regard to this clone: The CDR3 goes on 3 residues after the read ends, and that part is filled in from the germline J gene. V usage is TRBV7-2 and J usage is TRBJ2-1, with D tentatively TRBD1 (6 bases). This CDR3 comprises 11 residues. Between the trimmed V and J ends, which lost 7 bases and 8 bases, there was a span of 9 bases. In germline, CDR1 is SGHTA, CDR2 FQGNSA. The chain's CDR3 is CASTQGYEQFF. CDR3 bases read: TGTGCCAGCACCCAGGGGTATGAG.

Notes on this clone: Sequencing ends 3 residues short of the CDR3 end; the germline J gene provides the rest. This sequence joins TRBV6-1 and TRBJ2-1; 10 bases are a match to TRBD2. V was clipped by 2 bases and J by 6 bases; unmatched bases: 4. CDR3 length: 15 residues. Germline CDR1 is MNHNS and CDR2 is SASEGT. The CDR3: CASSEQAGGINEQFF. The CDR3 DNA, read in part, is TGTGCCAGCAGTGAACAAGCGGGGGGGATCAATGAG.

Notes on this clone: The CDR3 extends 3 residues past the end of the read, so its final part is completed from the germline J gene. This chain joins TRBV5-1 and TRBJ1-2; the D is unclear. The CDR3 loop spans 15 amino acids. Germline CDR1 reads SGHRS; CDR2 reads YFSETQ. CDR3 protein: CASSLAPLENQNYTF. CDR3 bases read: TGCGCCAGCAGCTTGGCCCCCCTAGAAAACCAGAAC. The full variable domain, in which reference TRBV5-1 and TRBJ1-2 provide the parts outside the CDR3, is KAGVTQTPRYLIKTRGQQVTLSCSPISGHRSVSWYQQTPGQGLQFLFEYFSETQRNKGNFPGRFSGRQFSNSRSEMNVSTLELGDSALYLCASSLAPLENQNYTFGSGTRLTVV.

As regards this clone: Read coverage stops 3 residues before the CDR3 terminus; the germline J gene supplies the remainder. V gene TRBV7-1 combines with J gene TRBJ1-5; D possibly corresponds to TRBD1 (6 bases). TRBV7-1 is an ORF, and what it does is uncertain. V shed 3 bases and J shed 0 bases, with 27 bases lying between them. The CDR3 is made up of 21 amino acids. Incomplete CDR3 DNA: TGTGCCAGCAGCTCCCGTGTTGGCTTCCCCGGGGGGCCATATAGCAATCAGCCC. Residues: CASSSRVGFPGGPYSNQP. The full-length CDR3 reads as CASSSRVGFPGGPYSNQPQHF.

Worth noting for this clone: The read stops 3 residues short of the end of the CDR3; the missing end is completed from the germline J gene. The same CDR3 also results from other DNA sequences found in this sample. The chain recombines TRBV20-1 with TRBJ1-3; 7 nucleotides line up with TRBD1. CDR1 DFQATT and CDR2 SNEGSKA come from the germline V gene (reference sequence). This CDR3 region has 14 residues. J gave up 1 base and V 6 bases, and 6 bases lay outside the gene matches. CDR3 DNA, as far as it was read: TGCAGTGCCCGGAGGGGGCAATCTGGAAACACC. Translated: CSARRGQSGNT. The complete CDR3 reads CSARRGQSGNTIYF.

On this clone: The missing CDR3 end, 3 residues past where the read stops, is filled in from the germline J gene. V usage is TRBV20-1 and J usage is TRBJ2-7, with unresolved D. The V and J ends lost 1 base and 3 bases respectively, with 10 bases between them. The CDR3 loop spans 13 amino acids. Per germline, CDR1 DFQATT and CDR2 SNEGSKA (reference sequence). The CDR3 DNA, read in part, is TGCAGTGCTAGAGGTCCCAGTCACTACGAG. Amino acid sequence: CSARGPSHYE. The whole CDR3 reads CSARGPSHYEQYF.

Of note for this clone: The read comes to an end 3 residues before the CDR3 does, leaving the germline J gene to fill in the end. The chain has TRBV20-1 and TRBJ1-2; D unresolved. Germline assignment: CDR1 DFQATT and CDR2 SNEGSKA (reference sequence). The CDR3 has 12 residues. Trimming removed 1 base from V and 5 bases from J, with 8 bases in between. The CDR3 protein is CSARAAVYGYTF. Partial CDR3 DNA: TGCAGTGCTAGAGCGGCGGTTTATGGC.

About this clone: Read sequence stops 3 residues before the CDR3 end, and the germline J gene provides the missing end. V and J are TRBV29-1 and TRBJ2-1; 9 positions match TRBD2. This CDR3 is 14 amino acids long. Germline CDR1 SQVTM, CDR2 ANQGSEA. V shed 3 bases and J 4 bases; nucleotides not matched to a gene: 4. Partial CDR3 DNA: TGCAGCGTTGAGTTTCTAGCGGGATACAATGAG. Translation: CSVEFLAGYNE. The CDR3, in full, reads CSVEFLAGYNEQFF.

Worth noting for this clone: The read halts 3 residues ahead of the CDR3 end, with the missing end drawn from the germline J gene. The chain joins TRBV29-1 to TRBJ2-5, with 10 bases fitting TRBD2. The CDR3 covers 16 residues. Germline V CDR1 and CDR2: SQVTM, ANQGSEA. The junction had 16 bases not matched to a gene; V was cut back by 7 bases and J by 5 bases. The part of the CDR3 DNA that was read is TGCAGCGCCCACACTAAGCGGGGGGGCCTTTGGGAGACC. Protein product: CSAHTKRGGLWET. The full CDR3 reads CSAHTKRGGLWETQYF.

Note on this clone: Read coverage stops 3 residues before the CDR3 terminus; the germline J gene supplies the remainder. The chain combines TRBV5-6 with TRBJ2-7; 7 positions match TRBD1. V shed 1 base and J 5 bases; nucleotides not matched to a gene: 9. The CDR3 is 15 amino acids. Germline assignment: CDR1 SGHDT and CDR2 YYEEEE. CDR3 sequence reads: CASSLSETGSHEQYF. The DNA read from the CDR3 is TGTGCCAGCAGCTTGAGTGAGACAGGGTCCCACGAG. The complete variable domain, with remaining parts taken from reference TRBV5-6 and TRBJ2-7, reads DAGVTQSPTHLIKTRGQQVTLRCSPKSGHDTVSWYQQALGQGPQFIFQYYEEEERQRGNFPDRFSGHQFPNYSSELNVNALLLGDSALYLCASSLSETGSHEQYFGPGTRLTVT.

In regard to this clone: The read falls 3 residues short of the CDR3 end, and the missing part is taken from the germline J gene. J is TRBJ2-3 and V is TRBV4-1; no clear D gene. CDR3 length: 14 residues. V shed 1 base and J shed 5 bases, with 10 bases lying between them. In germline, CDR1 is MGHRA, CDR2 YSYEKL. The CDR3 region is CASSQARPGDTQYF. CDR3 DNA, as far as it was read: TGCGCCAGCAGCCAAGCGAGACCGGGAGATACG.

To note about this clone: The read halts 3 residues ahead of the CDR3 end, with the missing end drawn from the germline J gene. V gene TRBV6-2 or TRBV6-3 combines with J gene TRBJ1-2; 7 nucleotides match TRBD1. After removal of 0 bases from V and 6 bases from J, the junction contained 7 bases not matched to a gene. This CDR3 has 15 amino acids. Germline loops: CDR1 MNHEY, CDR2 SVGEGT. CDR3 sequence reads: CASSYSPFRGNGYTF. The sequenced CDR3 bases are TGTGCCAGCAGTTACTCCCCTTTCAGGGGGAATGGC.